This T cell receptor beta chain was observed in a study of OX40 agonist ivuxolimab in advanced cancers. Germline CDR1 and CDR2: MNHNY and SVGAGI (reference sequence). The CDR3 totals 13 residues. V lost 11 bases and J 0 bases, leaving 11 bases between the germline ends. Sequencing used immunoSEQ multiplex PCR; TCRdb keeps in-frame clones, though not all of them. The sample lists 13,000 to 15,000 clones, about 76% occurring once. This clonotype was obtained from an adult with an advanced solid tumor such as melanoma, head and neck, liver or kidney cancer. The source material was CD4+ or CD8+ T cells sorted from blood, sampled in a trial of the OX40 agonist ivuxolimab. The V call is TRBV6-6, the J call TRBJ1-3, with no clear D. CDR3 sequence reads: CAHQISSGNTIYF. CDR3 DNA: TGTGCCCACCAAATTAGCTCTGGAAACACCATATATTTT.